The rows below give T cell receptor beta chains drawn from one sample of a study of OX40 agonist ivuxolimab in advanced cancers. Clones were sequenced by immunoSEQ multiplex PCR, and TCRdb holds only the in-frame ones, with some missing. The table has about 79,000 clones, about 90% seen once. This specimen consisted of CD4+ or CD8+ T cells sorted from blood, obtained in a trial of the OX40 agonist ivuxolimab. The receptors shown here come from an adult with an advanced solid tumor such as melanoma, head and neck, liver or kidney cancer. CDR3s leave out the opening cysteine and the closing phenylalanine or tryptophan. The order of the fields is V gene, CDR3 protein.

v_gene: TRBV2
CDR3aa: ASSTVRAETQY

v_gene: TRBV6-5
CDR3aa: ASSRTGADEQY

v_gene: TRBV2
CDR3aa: ASSSLRDRGRYGYT

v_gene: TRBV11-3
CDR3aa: ASSQMPWRGRGGYT

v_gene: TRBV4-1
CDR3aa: ASSQDRSGSQPQH

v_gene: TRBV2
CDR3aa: ASHSGSAYNEQF

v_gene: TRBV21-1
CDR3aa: ASSKVSRDIQY

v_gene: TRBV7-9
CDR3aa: ASSPTRADTQY

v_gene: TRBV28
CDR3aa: ASSHGTGVIYEQY

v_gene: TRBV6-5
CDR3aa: ASSYDGNTEAF

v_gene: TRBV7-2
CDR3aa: ASSLGLRQGVVEAF

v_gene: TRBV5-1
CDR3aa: ASSSTSGTYEQY

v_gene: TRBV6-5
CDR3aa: ASSEASGDNEQF

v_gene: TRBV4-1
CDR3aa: ASSQGNSQGSSPDEQY

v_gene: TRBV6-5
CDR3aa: ASSYSGRPYEQY

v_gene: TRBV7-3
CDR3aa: ASSLSPGSLNEQF

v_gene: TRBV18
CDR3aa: ASSLQETQY

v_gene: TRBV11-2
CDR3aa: ASSLRTSGRSTSTDTQY

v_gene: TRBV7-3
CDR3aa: ASSPRDSGVLEQY

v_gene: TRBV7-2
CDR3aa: ASSLGKGNQPQH

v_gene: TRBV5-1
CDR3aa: ATALSGRLRGQY

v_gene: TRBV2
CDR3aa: ASSRRRGGTEAF

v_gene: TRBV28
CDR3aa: ASTQGTDSYEQY

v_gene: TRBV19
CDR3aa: ATRGTYSNYGYT

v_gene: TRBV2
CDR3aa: ASNRDRSVGGYT

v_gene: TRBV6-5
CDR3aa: ASSQDYIQETQY

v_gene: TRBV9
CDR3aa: ASSPGLDNEQF

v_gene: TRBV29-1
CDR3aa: SVTGGGGNQPQH

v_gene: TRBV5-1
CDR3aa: ASSTGLAGNEQF

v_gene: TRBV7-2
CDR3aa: ASQRGRNTGELF

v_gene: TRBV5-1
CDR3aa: ASSLVGWETQY

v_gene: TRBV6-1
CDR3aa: ASTRTGGIYGYT

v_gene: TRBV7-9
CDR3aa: ASSLGGYTYEQY

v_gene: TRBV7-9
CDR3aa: ASRGDSVYGYT

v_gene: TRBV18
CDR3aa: ASSRGSENTEAF

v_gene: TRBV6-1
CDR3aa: ASSDGQGAGGELF

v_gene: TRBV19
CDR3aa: ASSYRVTYEQY

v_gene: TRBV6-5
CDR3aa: ASKAPTDTQY

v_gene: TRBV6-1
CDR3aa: ASSGEPGTGELF

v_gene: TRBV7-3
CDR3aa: ASSLKAGDDEQY

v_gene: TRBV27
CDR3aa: ASSSPTSEADTQY

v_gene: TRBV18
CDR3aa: ASSYGRNLDNEQF

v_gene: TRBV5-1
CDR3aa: ASSPTGPERGYT

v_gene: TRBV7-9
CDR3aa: ASSPQGATTEAF

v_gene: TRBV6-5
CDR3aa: ASSGIRGQGDEQY

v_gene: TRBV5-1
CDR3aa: ASSFGTSSNDNEQF

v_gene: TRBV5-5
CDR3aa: ASSKTGVTSGTYNEQF

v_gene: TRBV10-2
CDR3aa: ASSESPDYNEQF